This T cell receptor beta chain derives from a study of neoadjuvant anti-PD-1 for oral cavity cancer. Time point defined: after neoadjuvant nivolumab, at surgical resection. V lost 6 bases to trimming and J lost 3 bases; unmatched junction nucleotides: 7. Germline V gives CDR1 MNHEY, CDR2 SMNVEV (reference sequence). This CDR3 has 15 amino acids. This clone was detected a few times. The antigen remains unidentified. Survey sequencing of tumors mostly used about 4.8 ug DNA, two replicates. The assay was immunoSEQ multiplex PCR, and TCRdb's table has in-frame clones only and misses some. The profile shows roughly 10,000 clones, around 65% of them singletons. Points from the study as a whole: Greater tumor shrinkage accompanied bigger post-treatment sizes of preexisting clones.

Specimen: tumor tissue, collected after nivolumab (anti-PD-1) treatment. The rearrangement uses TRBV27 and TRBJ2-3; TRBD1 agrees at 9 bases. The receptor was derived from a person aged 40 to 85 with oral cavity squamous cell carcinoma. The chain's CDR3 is CASRPRDRATDTQYF. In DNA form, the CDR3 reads TGTGCCAGCAGACCCCGGGACAGGGCTACAGATACGCAGTATTTT.